These T cell receptor beta chains were read from a single sample in a study of T-cell reconstitution after alpha-beta-depleted transplantation in children. Via MiXCR, TCRdb re-called the PCR reads, giving one row per CDR3 protein. In the table there are 150,000 to 200,000 distinct CDR3 sequences, about 6% of which are singletons. The sample consisted of PBMCs, taken before TCRalphabeta/CD19-depleted stem cell transplant. These receptors came from a girl less than two years old with combined immunodeficiency, due to receive a stem cell transplant. CDR3s include the opening cysteine and the closing phenylalanine or tryptophan. Fields, in order: J gene, clone size, D gene, V gene, CDR3 protein, CDR3 DNA. A D gene is named only where the DNA matches it firmly. Only part of the rows carry a size: once, few, many, or a class if the clone is expanded.

TRBJ2-3 | many | NA | TRBV28 | CASSPIAEPTDTQYF | TGTGCCAGCAGTCCCATAGCGGAACCCACAGATACGCAGTATTTT
TRBJ2-1 | many | TRBD2 | TRBV6-1 | CASTGTRRGNEQFF | TGTGCCAGCACTGGGACTAGACGGGGCAATGAGCAGTTCTTC
TRBJ2-1 | many | NA | TRBV6-5 | CASSYLATRREYNEQFF | TGTGCCAGCAGCTACCTGGCCACACGGAGGGAATACAATGAGCAGTTCTTC
TRBJ2-2 | many | TRBD1 | TRBV6-2/TRBV6-3 | CASSRDRGTGELFF | TGTGCCAGCAGCCGGGACAGGGGGACCGGGGAGCTGTTTTTT
TRBJ1-2 | few | NA | TRBV12-3/TRBV12-4 | CASSLALLGAGGYTF | TGTGCCAGCAGTTTAGCGCTCCTGGGGGCAGGTGGCTACACCTTC
TRBJ2-3 | many | NA | TRBV12-3/TRBV12-4 | CASSFIPSDTQYF | TGTGCCAGCAGTTTTATTCCTTCAGATACGCAGTATTTT
TRBJ2-7 | once | TRBD1 | TRBV7-8 | CASSLRGQVAYEQYF | TGTGCCAGCAGCTTAAGGGGGCAGGTGGCCTACGAGCAGTACTTC
TRBJ2-7 | many | TRBD1 | TRBV20-1 | CSARGVRDRVYEQYF | TGCAGTGCTAGAGGTGTTCGGGACAGGGTTTACGAGCAGTACTTC
TRBJ1-1 | many | NA | TRBV12-3/TRBV12-4 | CASSPGGYRLEAFF | TGTGCCAGCAGCCCTGGGGGATACCGACTTGAAGCTTTCTTT
TRBJ2-3 | many | TRBD2 | TRBV7-2 | CASSLARLAGYTDTQYF | TGTGCCAGCAGCTTAGCGCGTCTAGCGGGGTACACAGATACGCAGTATTTT
TRBJ2-1 | NA | TRBD2 | TRBV5-6 | CASSFSSGRANNEQFF | TGTGCCAGCAGCTTTTCTAGCGGGAGGGCCAACAATGAGCAGTTCTTC
TRBJ1-1 | many | NA | TRBV12-3/TRBV12-4 | CASSSNTEAFF | TGTGCCAGCAGCTCTAACACTGAAGCTTTCTTT
TRBJ2-7 | many | NA | TRBV20-1 | CSARWLVSYEQYF | TGCAGTGCTAGATGGCTAGTCTCCTACGAGCAGTACTTC
TRBJ2-2 | many | TRBD1 | TRBV6-2/TRBV6-3 | CASSYLTGTANTGELFF | TGTGCCAGCAGTTACTTAACCGGGACAGCAAACACCGGGGAGCTGTTTTTT
TRBJ1-4 | many | NA | TRBV7-2 | CASSLFGTSNEKLFF | TGTGCCAGCAGCTTATTCGGGACTTCTAATGAAAAACTGTTTTTT
TRBJ1-2 | NA | TRBD1 | TRBV6-5 | CASSSSTGYYGYTF | TGTGCCAGCAGCTCATCGACAGGGTACTATGGCTACACCTTC